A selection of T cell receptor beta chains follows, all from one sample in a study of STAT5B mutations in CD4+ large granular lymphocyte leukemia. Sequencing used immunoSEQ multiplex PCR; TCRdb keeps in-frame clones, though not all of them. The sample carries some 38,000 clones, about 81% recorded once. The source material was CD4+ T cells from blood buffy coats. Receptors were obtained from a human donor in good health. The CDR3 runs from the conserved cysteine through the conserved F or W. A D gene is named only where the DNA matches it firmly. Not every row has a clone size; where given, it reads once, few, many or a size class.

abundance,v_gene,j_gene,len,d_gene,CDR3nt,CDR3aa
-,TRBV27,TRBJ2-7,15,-,TGTGCCAGCAGTTTCCTCCCTAGTTCCCCCTACGAGCAGTACTTC,CASSFLPSSPYEQYF
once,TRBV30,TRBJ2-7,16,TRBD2,TGTGCCTGGAGTGTACGGGGGGTGGGCTTTTCCTACGAGCAGTACTTC,CAWSVRGVGFSYEQYF
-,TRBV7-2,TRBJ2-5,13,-,TGTGCCAGCAGCACAAGACAGCAAGAGACCCAGTACTTC,CASSTRQQETQYF
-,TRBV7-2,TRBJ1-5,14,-,TGTGCCAGCAGCTTAGGGACCAGTAATCAGCCCCAGCATTTT,CASSLGTSNQPQHF
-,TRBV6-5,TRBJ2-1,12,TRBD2,TGTGCCAGCAGTCCCTGGGGAGGGGAGCAGTTCTTC,CASSPWGGEQFF
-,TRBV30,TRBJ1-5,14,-,TGTGCCTGGGGGAGGGGGGTAGGCAATCAGCCCCAGCATTTT,CAWGRGVGNQPQHF
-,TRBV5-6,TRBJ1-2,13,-,TGTGCCAGCAGCTTTCAGATTAGGGATGGCTACACCTTC,CASSFQIRDGYTF
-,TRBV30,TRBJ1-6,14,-,TGTGCCTGGAGTGGGCTAGCCCACAATTCACCCCTCCACTTT,CAWSGLAHNSPLHF
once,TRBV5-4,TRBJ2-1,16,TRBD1,TGTGCCAGCAGCCAAGGACAGGGGCTCTCCTACAATGAGCAGTTCTTC,CASSQGQGLSYNEQFF
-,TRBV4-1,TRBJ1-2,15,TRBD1,TGCGCCAGCAGCCACAATTCAGGGGGGGGCTATGGCTACACCTTC,CASSHNSGGGYGYTF
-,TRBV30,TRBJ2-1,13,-,TGTGCCTGGAGTGTGGGCAGTTCCAATGAGCAGTTCTTC,CAWSVGSSNEQFF
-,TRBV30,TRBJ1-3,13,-,TGTGCCTGGAGTGTGACAGGTGGAAACACCATATATTTT,CAWSVTGGNTIYF
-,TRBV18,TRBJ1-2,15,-,TGTGCCAGCTCACCAGGTCCGGAGGGATCCTATGGCTACACCTTC,CASSPGPEGSYGYTF
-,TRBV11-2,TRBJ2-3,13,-,TGTGCCAGCAGCTTAGGGGCGGGGGATACGCAGTATTTT,CASSLGAGDTQYF
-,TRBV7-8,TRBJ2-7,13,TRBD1,TGTGCCAGCAGACTCGGACAGGGCCGCGAGCAGTACTTC,CASRLGQGREQYF
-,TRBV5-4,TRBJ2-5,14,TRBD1,TGTGCCAGCAGCCCGGGGACAGGGGGGGAGACCCAGTACTTC,CASSPGTGGETQYF
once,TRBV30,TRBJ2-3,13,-,TGTGCCTGGAGCGCTGGAGTAGCAGATACGCAGTATTTT,CAWSAGVADTQYF